These 2 T cell receptor beta chains were sequenced from one sample in a study of cytomegalovirus exposure and HLA in healthy donors. Researchers ran the PCR with 60 Vbeta and 13 Jbeta primers. The data were produced by immunoSEQ multiplex PCR, yet TCRdb's version contains in-frame clones alone and is incomplete. Among under 250,000 clones listed, over 75% were seen once. The sequenced sample consisted of PBMCs. The source is a woman in her forties or fifties in good health and CMV-seronegative.

The genes are TRBV7-9 and TRBJ1-1; D unclear. This CDR3 region has 11 residues. Germline assignment: CDR1 SEHNR and CDR2 FQNEAQ (reference sequence). V was cut by 9 bases and J by 6 bases, with 11 bases left in between. This CDR3 reads CASGREAEAFF. The CDR3 DNA reads as TGTGCCAGTGGGAGGGAAGCTGAAGCTTTCTTT.

V is TRBV11-2 and J is TRBJ2-7, with no clear D. CDR3 length: 12 residues. With 0 bases removed from V and 6 bases from J, the gap between germline ends came to 6 bases. CDR1 SGHAT and CDR2 FQNNGV come from the germline V gene. CDR3 in DNA: TGTGCCAGCAGCTTAGATCTAGGCGAGCAGTACTTC. Translation gives CASSLDLGEQYF.